Listed below are T cell receptor beta chains from one sample, sequenced in a study of blood T cell repertoires in COVID-19. Assay used: immunoSEQ multiplex PCR; TCRdb lists only in-frame clones, some missing. The table records some 150,000 clones, about 85% of them present only once. The material sequenced was peripheral blood. These receptors originate from a middle-aged man with acute or convalescent COVID-19. Both conserved end residues are part of each CDR3. Fields, in order: J gene, V gene, CDR3 protein.

j_call: TRBJ1-4; v_call: TRBV9; cdr3_aa: CASSGGGPNEKLFF
j_call: TRBJ2-5; v_call: TRBV9; cdr3_aa: CASSVDQANGETQYF
j_call: TRBJ2-1; v_call: TRBV24-1; cdr3_aa: CATSRAGSDNEQFF
j_call: TRBJ2-7; v_call: TRBV20-1; cdr3_aa: CSASGLAGPNYEQYF
j_call: TRBJ2-1; v_call: TRBV12-3/TRBV12-4; cdr3_aa: CASSPRQGQGQFF
j_call: TRBJ2-5; v_call: TRBV11-1; cdr3_aa: CASSLPGVVQETQYF
j_call: TRBJ2-3; v_call: TRBV9; cdr3_aa: CASSDGTSGGPGDTQYF
j_call: TRBJ1-1; v_call: TRBV15; cdr3_aa: CATRDGKRQLNTEAFF
j_call: TRBJ1-2; v_call: TRBV3-1/TRBV3-2; cdr3_aa: CASRSEGGDYGYTF
j_call: TRBJ2-5; v_call: TRBV2; cdr3_aa: CASSEDSNRGQETQYF
j_call: TRBJ1-2; v_call: TRBV5-4; cdr3_aa: CASSPTGFADYTF
j_call: TRBJ1-2; v_call: TRBV7-8; cdr3_aa: CASSLKVGTGSSNYGYTF
j_call: TRBJ1-1; v_call: TRBV4-3; cdr3_aa: CASSHQKNTEAFF
j_call: TRBJ1-3; v_call: TRBV2; cdr3_aa: CASSGFSQTPFAGNTIYF
j_call: TRBJ1-5; v_call: TRBV6-1; cdr3_aa: CASSELDGGSQPQHF
j_call: TRBJ2-7; v_call: TRBV5-1; cdr3_aa: CASSFGTSGGYEQYF
j_call: TRBJ2-1; v_call: TRBV7-2; cdr3_aa: CASSPGTSGGNEQFF
j_call: TRBJ2-2; v_call: TRBV12-5; cdr3_aa: CASGPGQMNTGELFF
j_call: TRBJ1-1; v_call: TRBV29-1; cdr3_aa: CSVERDRDNTEAFF
j_call: TRBJ1-6; v_call: TRBV18; cdr3_aa: CASSPGTGDNSPLHF